The present entry profiles one T cell receptor beta chain with its context. The antigen remains undetermined. The study profiled TCR beta VDJ and CDR3 using genomic DNA as template. A single record per CDR3 protein comes from TCRdb applying MiXCR to the reads. The profile shows approximately 160,000 distinct CDR3 sequences, more than 45% of them singletons. The sample comes from a study of CD8+CD57+ T cells in acquired aplastic anemia. In the study overall: Average DNA yield from sorted CD4+ and CD8+ cells was approximately 3 ug.

Trimming stripped 1 base from V and 2 bases from J, with 4 bases between. Germline V gene lookup returns CDR1 DFQATT and CDR2 SNEGSKA (reference sequence). The CDR3 sequence is 12 residues long. Regarding the study as a whole: The same twenty-nine CD8+ CDR3 sequences occurred in patients and in controls.

It was patients with CD8+CD57+ cell expansion by flow cytometry who were chosen for sequencing. Every patient presented with severe acquired aplastic anemia. Blood sampling was performed on the patients, and none of them had received therapy by then. This TCR came from a human donor with aplastic anemia. This chain joins TRBV20-1 and TRBJ2-3; D unclear. The material sequenced was sorted CD4+, CD8+, or CD8+CD57+ T cells (not recorded which) from PBMCs. CDR3 nucleotides: TGCAGTGCTAGAGCGATCACAGATACGCAGTATTTT. Its translation is CSARAITDTQYF.